The entry that follows covers one T cell receptor (beta chain) sequence. The sample originates from a study of cytomegalovirus exposure and HLA in healthy donors. The CDR3 consists of 11 residues. Germline-derived CDR1 and CDR2 are MNHNY and SVGAGI (reference sequence). V was pared by 8 bases and J by 3 bases, with 0 bases of the junction left unmatched. Primers included in the PCR were 60 Vbeta and 13 Jbeta primers. Profiling relied on immunoSEQ multiplex PCR, and the TCRdb table lists in-frame clones only, not all of them. The table lists over 100,000 clones, 75% to 80% of them singletons. The TCR was taken from a male donor in good health and CMV-seronegative. The material sequenced was PBMCs. The chain joins TRBV6-6 to TRBJ1-1, with TRBD1 matching over 7 bases. The CDR3 sequence: CASQGDTEAFF. CDR3 DNA sequence: TGTGCCAGCCAGGGGGACACTGAAGCTTTCTTT.